This is a list of T cell receptor beta chains from one sample in a study of shared clonotypes between healthy human individuals. Sequencing used immunoSEQ multiplex PCR; TCRdb keeps in-frame clones, though not all of them. The sample has 520,000 or so clones, 79% seen once; the top ten hold 10% to 15%. Sequenced: PBMCs. The receptors derive from a woman aged 40 to 55 in good health. Some clones in this sample may be carry-over from other donors' samples. Both conserved end residues are part of each CDR3. D genes are given only for firm matches. Not all rows give a size; the values are once, few, many and, for expanded clones, a class.

>TRBV7-2|NA|TRBD2|TRBJ2-7|14
CASSLGGLGYEQYF
TGTGCCAGCAGCTTAGGGGGACTAGGCTACGAGCAGTACTTC
>TRBV14|NA|TRBD2|TRBJ2-7|15
CASSPRGGISYEQYF
TGTGCCAGCAGCCCCCGGGGGGGGATTTCATACGAGCAGTACTTC
>TRBV9|NA|TRBD2|TRBJ2-1|15
CASSVGGGSSNEQFF
TGTGCCAGCAGCGTAGGGGGCGGGAGTTCGAATGAGCAGTTCTTC
>TRBV4-3|NA|TRBD2|TRBJ2-1|17
CASSQSLTSGLYNEQFF
TGCGCCAGCAGCCAATCCCTGACTAGCGGGTTATACAATGAGCAGTTCTTC
>TRBV5-6|few|NA|TRBJ2-3|14
CASSLLRGTDTQYF
TGTGCCAGCAGCTTGCTTCGGGGCACAGATACGCAGTATTTT
>TRBV11-2|NA|TRBD1|TRBJ2-2|19
CASSFYDCPGQMNTGELFF
TGTGCCAGCAGCTTCTACGATTGCCCGGGACAGATGAACACCGGGGAGCTGTTTTTT
>TRBV19|NA|NA|TRBJ2-5|13
CASSITGAETQYF
TGTGCCAGTAGTATTACAGGCGCGGAGACCCAGTACTTC
>TRBV7-8|few|TRBD2|TRBJ2-7|18
CASSPSRLAVQGSYEQYF
TGTGCCAGCAGCCCTAGTCGCCTAGCGGTGCAGGGCTCCTACGAGCAGTACTTC
>TRBV11-3|NA|NA|TRBJ1-3|14
CASSFRKPGNTIYF
TGTGCCAGCAGCTTCCGGAAACCCGGAAACACCATATATTTT
>TRBV25-1|NA|TRBD1|TRBJ1-4|16
CASSEYITGDDEKLFF
TGTGCCAGCAGTGAATATATAACAGGGGATGATGAAAAACTGTTTTTT
>TRBV11-2|NA|NA|TRBJ2-1|13
CASSPGPYNEQFF
TGTGCCAGCAGCCCCGGACCCTACAATGAGCAGTTCTTC
>TRBV5-8|few|TRBD2|TRBJ2-1|19
CASRTLGGSGGSSYNEQFF
TGTGCCAGCAGGACCCTTGGGGGGAGCGGGGGAAGCTCCTACAATGAGCAGTTCTTC
>TRBV27|once|TRBD1|TRBJ1-1|12
CASRRTGAEAFF
TGTGCCAGCAGGCGGACAGGGGCTGAAGCTTTCTTT
>TRBV11-2|NA|TRBD2|TRBJ2-1|17
CASSLGEREFSYNEQFF
TGTGCCAGCAGCTTAGGTGAGCGGGAGTTTTCCTACAATGAGCAGTTCTTC
>TRBV28|NA|NA|TRBJ2-3|16
CASSFPTAGGADTQYF
TGTGCCAGCAGTTTCCCGACGGCGGGTGGGGCAGATACGCAGTATTTT
>TRBV7-6|NA|NA|TRBJ2-5|15
CASSLPQLGQETQYF
TGTGCCAGCAGCTTACCCCAACTCGGTCAAGAGACCCAGTACTTC
>TRBV10-3|NA|NA|TRBJ2-2|15
CAISGERSDTGELFF
TGTGCCATCAGTGGTGAGCGGAGCGACACCGGGGAGCTGTTTTTT
>TRBV7-9|NA|TRBD2|TRBJ2-7|14
CASSLGGLVSEQYF
TGTGCCAGCAGCTTAGGGGGACTAGTGAGCGAGCAGTACTTC
>TRBV28|NA|NA|TRBJ1-2|15
CASSTADRTPYGYTF
TGTGCCAGCAGTACCGCCGACAGGACCCCCTATGGCTACACCTTC
>TRBV30|once|NA|TRBJ2-7|12
CAWTDGRNEQYF
TGTGCCTGGACCGACGGGCGGAACGAGCAGTACTTC
>TRBV27|few|TRBD2|TRBJ2-1|13
CATASGQYNEQFF
TGTGCCACAGCTAGCGGGCAATACAATGAGCAGTTCTTC
>TRBV7-2|NA|TRBD2|TRBJ2-1|15
CASRRGGRARNEQFF
TGTGCCAGCAGGAGGGGCGGGAGGGCCCGAAATGAGCAGTTCTTC
>TRBV7-9|NA|NA|TRBJ2-3|17
CASSPLVGREATDTQYF
TGTGCCAGCAGCCCTCTTGTCGGCAGGGAAGCCACAGATACGCAGTATTTT
>TRBV7-6|NA|TRBD1|TRBJ1-2|13
CASSLGQSYGYTF
TGTGCCAGCAGCTTGGGACAGTCCTATGGCTACACCTTC
>TRBV5-4|NA|NA|TRBJ1-5|15
CASSLKPGDSQPQHF
TGTGCCAGCAGCTTGAAGCCGGGGGATAGTCAGCCCCAGCATTTT
>TRBV7-2|NA|TRBD2|TRBJ2-4|15
CASSLWGGSKNIQYF
TGTGCCAGCAGCTTGTGGGGGGGTTCCAAAAACATTCAGTACTTC
>TRBV19|NA|TRBD2|TRBJ2-4|17
CASSTRLAGLAKNIQYF
TGTGCCAGTAGTACCCGACTAGCGGGACTAGCCAAAAACATTCAGTACTTC
>TRBV14|few|NA|TRBJ2-7|16
CASSPPEGLGIYEQYF
TGTGCCAGCAGCCCGCCCGAGGGGCTAGGTATTTACGAGCAGTACTTC
>TRBV5-1|NA|TRBD2|TRBJ2-7|14
CASSSAGAAYEQYF
TGCGCCAGCAGTTCAGCGGGAGCGGCCTACGAGCAGTACTTC
>TRBV19|NA|NA|TRBJ2-4|13
CASSIDRPNIQYF
TGTGCCAGTAGTATCGACAGACCCAACATTCAGTACTTC